The 11 T cell receptor beta chains listed next were all sequenced from one sample in a study of blood T cell repertoires in COVID-19. The repertoire was sequenced with immunoSEQ multiplex PCR; TCRdb's copy has only in-frame clones and lacks some. This table has 50,000 to 65,000 clones, roughly 84% appearing once. Sequencing used peripheral blood. Receptors originate from a man aged 35 to 55 with active COVID-19.

The CDR3 region has the DNA TGTGCCAGCAGCCGAGTGCTGACTAGCGGGAGGGACAATGAGCAGTTCTTC. Its translation is CASSRVLTSGRDNEQFF. The J gene is TRBJ2-1, the V gene TRBV5-6, with 14 bases fitting TRBD2. The germline CDR1 and CDR2 sequences are SGHDT and YYEEEE. After removal of 4 bases from V and 5 bases from J, the junction contained 8 bases not matched to a gene. The CDR3 contains 17 residues.

The CDR3 sequence is CASHGQGVNGDTEAFF. In DNA form, the CDR3 reads TGTGCCAGCCATGGACAGGGGGTAAACGGGGACACTGAAGCTTTCTTT. This chain uses TRBV28 with TRBJ1-1, with 10 bases lining up with TRBD1. Looked up from germline, CDR1 is MDHEN and CDR2 is SYDVKM. V shed 8 bases, J shed 3 bases, and the junction held 12 bases outside the gene matches. The CDR3 is 16 amino acids.

The chain combines TRBV5-1 with TRBJ2-7; 11 nucleotides agree with TRBD2. The length of the CDR3 is 15 residues. Trimming took 4 bases from V and 3 from J; bases not matched to a gene: 6. Germline lookup yields CDR1 SGHRS and CDR2 YFSETQ. CDR3 bases: TGCGCCAGCAGCCAGGGCGGGACTAGCGGCTACGAGCAGTACTTC. Encoded protein: CASSQGGTSGYEQYF.

The rearrangement joins TRBV10-3 to TRBJ2-1; D might be TRBD1 (6 bases). The CDR3 totals 13 residues. CDR1 is ENHRY, CDR2 SYGVKD, per germline. Between the trimmed V and J ends, which lost 6 bases and 8 bases, there was a span of 14 bases. Here the CDR3 reads CAISVGDIYEQFF. The CDR3 nucleotides read TGTGCCATCAGCGTCGGGGACATCTATGAGCAGTTCTTC.

The chain couples TRBV5-4 to TRBJ2-3, with 7 bases aligning to TRBD2. Germline CDR1 is SGHNT and CDR2 is YYREEE (reference sequence). CDR3 length: 16 amino acids. The V gene end was trimmed by 1 base and the J gene end by 1 base; junction bases not matched to a gene: 6. The CDR3 DNA follows: TGTGCCAGCAGCTTGTCGGGGAGGGCCCGCACAGATACGCAGTATTTT. Translation gives CASSLSGRARTDTQYF. Filled out from reference TRBV5-4 and TRBJ2-3, the complete variable domain reads ETGVTQSPTHLIKTRGQQVTLRCSSQSGHNTVSWYQQALGQGPQFIFQYYREEENGRGNFPPRFSGLQFPNYSSELNVNALELDDSALYLCASSLSGRARTDTQYFGPGTRLTVL.

The chain combines TRBV7-9 with TRBJ2-7; D possibly corresponds to TRBD2 (6 bases). The V and J ends lost 0 bases and 4 bases respectively, with 7 bases between them. CDR1 and CDR2 (germline): SEHNR, FQNEAQ (reference sequence). The CDR3 spans 13 residues. This chain's CDR3 is CASSLAGRYEQYF. The CDR3 DNA reads TGTGCCAGCAGCTTAGCAGGGAGGTACGAGCAGTACTTC.

V gene TRBV7-9 combines with J gene TRBJ2-7, with TRBD2 as a possible D gene (5 bases). The V and J ends lost 5 bases and 5 bases respectively, with 13 bases between them. The CDR3 is 13 amino acids. Germline V CDR1 and CDR2: SEHNR, FQNEAQ (reference sequence). Here the CDR3 DNA reads TGTGCCAGCAGCATTTTTTACGGGAACGAGCAGTACTTC. Translated, it gives CASSIFYGNEQYF.

The V call is TRBV5-1, the J call TRBJ2-2, with TRBD2 as a possible D gene (6 bases). The ends were cut back, 0 bases at V and 0 bases at J, with 6 bases in the middle. The CDR3 covers 15 residues. Germline CDR1 is SGHRS and CDR2 is YFSETQ. CDR3 sequence (DNA): TGCGCCAGCAGCTTGGGGAGGGCGAACACCGGGGAGCTGTTTTTT. Its translation: CASSLGRANTGELFF.

CDR3 nucleotides: TGTGCCAGCAGCTTAACCTGGGACTTAAGGGCCGGGGAGCTGTTTTTT. It yields the protein CASSLTWDLRAGELFF. The chain couples TRBV11-3 to TRBJ2-2; possibly TRBD2 for D (6 bases). The CDR3 totals 16 residues. Germline-derived CDR1 and CDR2 are SGHNT and YENEEA. Trimming removed 2 bases at V and 6 bases at J, with 16 bases between.

This clone was seen a few times. This sequence joins TRBV5-1 and TRBJ1-2; 9 nucleotides line up with TRBD1. V lost 4 bases and J lost 6; bases outside the gene matches: 13. The germline CDR1 and CDR2 sequences are SGHRS and YFSETQ. This CDR3 is 16 amino acids long. In DNA, the CDR3 is TGCGCCAGCAGCATCGACAGGGGGTTTGAGGATCATGGCTACACCTTC. This codes for CASSIDRGFEDHGYTF.

The chain has TRBV5-4 and TRBJ2-3; 10 bases line up with TRBD2. The CDR3 is 18 residues long. Germline V gene sequence: CDR1 SGHNT, CDR2 YYREEE (reference sequence). Germline trimming cut 6 bases from V and 1 base from J; bases unmatched to any gene: 14. In DNA, the CDR3 is TGTGCCAGCAACCTAAATCCTAGCGGGAGTCGTGGCACAGATACGCAGTATTTT. Protein: CASNLNPSGSRGTDTQYF.